Listed below are T cell receptor beta chains from one sample, sequenced in a study of blood T cell repertoires in COVID-19. The data were produced by immunoSEQ multiplex PCR, yet TCRdb's version contains in-frame clones alone and is incomplete. Of about 130,000 clones in the sample, 55% to 75% were seen once. Sequenced input: peripheral blood. All receptors come from a woman aged 70 to 79 with acute or convalescent COVID-19. Both conserved end residues are part of each CDR3. The order of the fields is J gene, V gene, D gene, clone size, CDR3 protein, CDR3 DNA. D genes are given only for firm matches. Clone sizes are given selectively: once, few, many, or a class where the clone is expanded.

J: TRBJ1-3
V: TRBV30
D: -
size: -
CDR3: CAWSRQGKDEFRNTIYF
DNA: TGTGCCTGGAGTCGTCAGGGGAAGGATGAGTTTAGAAACACCATATATTTT

J: TRBJ2-1
V: TRBV6-5
D: TRBD2
size: -
CDR3: CASSYRASGSYNEQFF
DNA: TGTGCCAGCAGTTACCGGGCTAGCGGCTCCTACAATGAGCAGTTCTTC

J: TRBJ1-6
V: TRBV25-1
D: -
size: -
CDR3: CASSEFGHAGDSPLHF
DNA: TGTGCCAGCAGTGAATTCGGACATGCCGGAGATTCACCCCTCCACTTT

J: TRBJ1-2
V: TRBV6-1
D: -
size: -
CDR3: CASSEALNGGQSYTF
DNA: TGTGCCAGCAGTGAAGCGCTTAATGGTGGGCAGAGCTACACCTTC

J: TRBJ1-3
V: TRBV6-6
D: -
size: -
CDR3: CASSSVPQAGNTIYF
DNA: TGTGCCAGCAGCTCCGTCCCCCAGGCTGGAAACACCATATATTTT

J: TRBJ1-4
V: TRBV9
D: TRBD1
size: -
CDR3: CASSQTGNNEKLFF
DNA: TGTGCCAGCAGCCAGACAGGGAATAATGAAAAACTGTTTTTT

J: TRBJ2-1
V: TRBV4-3
D: TRBD1
size: once
CDR3: CASSQDVGTGGYNEQFF
DNA: TGCGCCAGCAGCCAAGATGTTGGGACAGGGGGATACAATGAGCAGTTCTTC

J: TRBJ2-5
V: TRBV9
D: TRBD1
size: -
CDR3: CASSGGQRAAGTQYF
DNA: TGTGCCAGCAGCGGGGGACAGAGGGCAGCCGGGACCCAGTACTTC

J: TRBJ2-7
V: TRBV6-2/TRBV6-3
D: -
size: -
CDR3: CASSYPGGGYEQYF
DNA: TGTGCCAGCAGTTATCCGGGGGGCGGCTACGAGCAGTACTTC

J: TRBJ2-3
V: TRBV5-1
D: TRBD1
size: -
CDR3: CASSLSGGADTQYF
DNA: TGCGCCAGCAGCTTGTCAGGGGGCGCAGATACGCAGTATTTT

J: TRBJ1-4
V: TRBV21-1
D: -
size: -
CDR3: CASSTVPGQGAPPNEKLFF
DNA: TGTGCCAGCAGCACAGTGCCGGGACAGGGGGCGCCCCCTAATGAAAAACTGTTTTTT

J: TRBJ1-2
V: TRBV28
D: -
size: -
CDR3: CASSRGGVPGYTF
DNA: TGTGCCAGCAGTAGAGGGGGAGTACCAGGCTACACCTTC

J: TRBJ1-6
V: TRBV4-1
D: -
size: many
CDR3: CASSQRAGSDGSSYNSPLHF
DNA: TGCGCCAGCAGCCAACGGGCGGGAAGCGACGGGAGCTCCTATAATTCACCCCTCCACTTT

J: TRBJ2-7
V: TRBV11-2
D: TRBD1
size: -
CDR3: CASSLDSGTVSYEQYF
DNA: TGTGCCAGCAGCTTAGATTCCGGGACAGTCTCCTACGAGCAGTACTTC

J: TRBJ1-5
V: TRBV4-2
D: -
size: -
CDR3: CASSQERLRAQSAEPQHF
DNA: TGTGCCAGCAGCCAAGAACGCCTCAGGGCCCAGTCAGCCGAGCCCCAGCATTTT

J: TRBJ2-1
V: TRBV19
D: TRBD2
size: -
CDR3: CASTETGLRGLGLADNEQFF
DNA: TGTGCCAGTACCGAGACAGGGCTCAGGGGCCTTGGACTAGCGGACAATGAGCAGTTCTTC

J: TRBJ2-3
V: TRBV5-1
D: -
size: -
CDR3: CASSFNGGGTDTQYF
DNA: TGCGCCAGCAGCTTTAATGGCGGGGGCACAGATACGCAGTATTTT

J: TRBJ2-5
V: TRBV15
D: TRBD2
size: -
CDR3: CATSREVGRAPRTQYF
DNA: TGTGCCACCAGCAGAGAGGTGGGGAGGGCCCCAAGGACCCAGTACTTC

J: TRBJ2-1
V: TRBV4-3
D: TRBD2
size: -
CDR3: CASSLMTGGPDEQFF
DNA: TGCGCCAGCAGCCTTATGACGGGGGGGCCCGATGAGCAGTTCTTC

J: TRBJ2-7
V: TRBV7-3
D: -
size: -
CDR3: CASSPSAGYEQYF
DNA: TGTGCCAGCAGCCCCAGCGCGGGCTACGAGCAGTACTTC

J: TRBJ2-2
V: TRBV7-9
D: TRBD1
size: -
CDR3: CASSLGTGHTGELFF
DNA: TGTGCCAGCAGCTTAGGGACAGGGCACACCGGGGAGCTGTTTTTT

J: TRBJ2-7
V: TRBV28
D: TRBD2
size: few
CDR3: CASSRPWASGGYEQYF
DNA: TGTGCCAGCAGTCGACCCTGGGCTAGCGGGGGCTACGAGCAGTACTTC

J: TRBJ1-2
V: TRBV30
D: TRBD1
size: -
CDR3: CAWSAGTGIAYGYTF
DNA: TGTGCCTGGAGCGCCGGGACAGGGATCGCCTATGGCTACACCTTC

J: TRBJ2-1
V: TRBV19
D: TRBD2
size: -
CDR3: CASNAGGLAGASEQFF
DNA: TGTGCCAGTAACGCAGGAGGACTAGCGGGAGCAAGTGAGCAGTTCTTC

J: TRBJ2-3
V: TRBV5-6
D: TRBD2
size: once
CDR3: CARPGTIPTDTQYF
DNA: TGTGCCAGACCCGGGACTATCCCCACAGATACGCAGTATTTT

J: TRBJ2-7
V: TRBV4-3
D: TRBD2
size: -
CDR3: CASSQASGGIYEQYF
DNA: TGCGCCAGCAGCCAGGCTAGCGGGGGGATTTACGAGCAGTACTTC

J: TRBJ1-2
V: TRBV25-1
D: -
size: -
CDR3: CASSEQNYGYTF
DNA: TGTGCCAGCAGTGAACAGAACTATGGCTACACCTTC

J: TRBJ2-1
V: TRBV4-3
D: TRBD2
size: -
CDR3: CASSQVHRTSGVYEQFF
DNA: TGCGCCAGCAGCCAAGTTCACCGGACTAGCGGGGTCTATGAGCAGTTCTTC

J: TRBJ1-2
V: TRBV28
D: -
size: -
CDR3: CASRLSGAWNYGYTF
DNA: TGTGCCAGCCGTCTTTCAGGGGCGTGGAACTATGGCTACACCTTC

J: TRBJ2-3
V: TRBV2
D: TRBD1
size: -
CDR3: CASSGGTGRTDTQYF
DNA: TGTGCCAGCAGTGGAGGGACAGGGCGCACAGATACGCAGTATTTT

J: TRBJ1-5
V: TRBV18
D: -
size: -
CDR3: CASSPSRAQGRSNQPQHF
DNA: TGTGCCAGCTCACCATCACGAGCCCAGGGGAGAAGCAATCAGCCCCAGCATTTT

J: TRBJ2-1
V: TRBV4-3
D: TRBD2
size: -
CDR3: CASSQNGGRYNEQFF
DNA: TGCGCCAGCAGCCAAAACGGGGGGAGGTACAATGAGCAGTTCTTC

J: TRBJ2-7
V: TRBV5-4
D: TRBD1
size: -
CDR3: CASSFSGQLYEQYF
DNA: TGTGCCAGCAGCTTCTCGGGACAGTTATACGAGCAGTACTTC

J: TRBJ1-2
V: TRBV28
D: -
size: -
CDR3: CASSPPGTYRPYTF
DNA: TGTGCCAGCAGTCCGCCCGGGACTTATCGACCCTACACCTTC

J: TRBJ1-1
V: TRBV6-5
D: -
size: once
CDR3: CASSYFGEYTEAFF
DNA: TGTGCCAGCAGTTACTTCGGGGAATACACTGAAGCTTTCTTT

J: TRBJ1-2
V: TRBV19
D: -
size: -
CDR3: CASSIAPGRQDGYTF
DNA: TGTGCCAGTAGTATAGCCCCTGGGCGACAGGATGGCTACACCTTC

J: TRBJ2-7
V: TRBV19
D: TRBD1
size: -
CDR3: CASSHRGRDEQYF
DNA: TGTGCCAGTAGTCACAGGGGGCGGGACGAGCAGTACTTC

J: TRBJ1-4
V: TRBV10-1
D: TRBD1
size: -
CDR3: CASSLDRVNEKLFF
DNA: TGCGCCAGCAGCCTGGACAGGGTTAATGAAAAACTGTTTTTT

J: TRBJ1-4
V: TRBV7-9
D: TRBD1
size: -
CDR3: CASSQQGEKLFF
DNA: TGTGCCAGCAGTCAACAGGGGGAAAAACTGTTTTTT

J: TRBJ1-2
V: TRBV6-5
D: -
size: -
CDR3: CASSTNILYGYTF
DNA: TGTGCCAGCAGTACCAACATCCTTTACGGCTACACCTTC

J: TRBJ2-1
V: TRBV7-9
D: -
size: -
CDR3: CASSTKGSEYNEQFF
DNA: TGTGCCAGCAGCACCAAAGGGAGTGAATACAATGAGCAGTTCTTC

J: TRBJ1-1
V: TRBV5-1
D: TRBD1
size: -
CDR3: CASRTGGSPNTEAFF
DNA: TGCGCCAGCCGTACAGGGGGTAGTCCCAACACTGAAGCTTTCTTT

J: TRBJ2-1
V: TRBV18
D: -
size: -
CDR3: CASSSRDIGGYNEQFF
DNA: TGTGCCAGCTCATCAAGGGACATCGGAGGATACAATGAGCAGTTCTTC

J: TRBJ1-1
V: TRBV6-5
D: -
size: -
CDR3: CASSYSPGQPRGAFF
DNA: TGTGCCAGCAGTTACTCGCCAGGACAGCCGAGGGGAGCTTTCTTT

J: TRBJ2-5
V: TRBV5-6
D: TRBD2
size: -
CDR3: CASSRLAGETQYF
DNA: TGTGCCAGCAGCCGACTAGCGGGGGAGACCCAGTACTTC

J: TRBJ2-7
V: TRBV4-1
D: TRBD1
size: -
CDR3: CASSQDRLVTGSKYEQYF
DNA: TGCGCCAGCAGCCAAGATCGGTTAGTGACAGGGAGTAAGTACGAGCAGTACTTC

J: TRBJ2-5
V: TRBV29-1
D: TRBD2
size: -
CDR3: CSVGGRQETQYF
DNA: TGCAGCGTTGGCGGGAGGCAAGAGACCCAGTACTTC

J: TRBJ2-2
V: TRBV6-4
D: TRBD1
size: -
CDR3: CASSSDRAVGELFF
DNA: TGTGCCAGCAGTTCCGACAGGGCTGTCGGGGAGCTGTTTTTT

J: TRBJ2-3
V: TRBV5-1
D: TRBD1
size: -
CDR3: CASSPGGRHTDTQYF
DNA: TGCGCCAGCAGCCCAGGGGGCCGTCACACAGATACGCAGTATTTT

J: TRBJ1-2
V: TRBV28
D: TRBD1
size: -
CDR3: CASSPGTETNYGYTF
DNA: TGTGCCAGCAGCCCCGGGACAGAGACTAACTATGGCTACACCTTC

J: TRBJ2-1
V: TRBV13
D: -
size: -
CDR3: CASSLVASGANPFF
DNA: -

J: TRBJ1-3
V: TRBV9
D: -
size: -
CDR3: CASTDSYSGNTIYF
DNA: TGTGCCAGCACGGACAGTTACTCTGGAAACACCATATATTTT

J: TRBJ2-1
V: TRBV5-1
D: TRBD1
size: -
CDR3: CASSFRGQWDNEQFF
DNA: TGCGCCAGCAGTTTCAGGGGGCAATGGGACAATGAGCAGTTCTTC

J: TRBJ1-3
V: TRBV5-6
D: -
size: -
CDR3: CASRLRGSGNTIYF
DNA: TGTGCCAGCAGGTTGAGGGGCTCTGGAAACACCATATATTTT

J: TRBJ2-5
V: TRBV2
D: TRBD2
size: few
CDR3: CASSPLGLAGGFGQETQYF
DNA: TGTGCCAGCAGCCCGTTAGGACTAGCGGGAGGGTTTGGCCAAGAGACCCAGTACTTC

J: TRBJ1-3
V: TRBV18
D: -
size: few
CDR3: CASSPPGQPSGNTIYF
DNA: TGTGCCAGCTCACCGCCGGGACAACCCTCTGGAAACACCATATATTTT

J: TRBJ1-2
V: TRBV12-3/TRBV12-4
D: -
size: -
CDR3: CASSLRGRGYTF
DNA: TGTGCCAGCAGTTTAAGAGGGAGGGGCTACACCTTC

J: TRBJ1-2
V: TRBV4-1
D: TRBD1
size: -
CDR3: CASSQNRGANYGYTF
DNA: TGCGCCAGCAGCCAAAACAGGGGCGCCAACTATGGCTACACCTTC

J: TRBJ2-7
V: TRBV5-5
D: TRBD2
size: -
CDR3: CASRTGTSGSYEQYF
DNA: TGTGCCAGCAGAACCGGGACTAGCGGCAGCTACGAGCAGTACTTC